This T cell receptor (beta chain) was documented in a study of blood T cell repertoires in COVID-19. Study-level information: T cells, B-cell-depleted T cells, or PBMCs supplied cDNA or gDNA.

CDR3 length: 14 residues. With 6 bases clipped from V and 7 bases from J, the junction kept 3 bases outside the gene matches. Per the germline V gene, CDR1 is MDHEN and CDR2 is SYDVKM. This table comes from immunoSEQ multiplex PCR, and its TCRdb copy is limited to in-frame clones, with some not included. The sample holds over 450,000 clones, 85% to 90% seen once. Seattle enrolled patients during active infection and tracked them longitudinally. Sequenced: peripheral blood. The genes are TRBV28 and TRBJ1-6, with TRBD1 matching over 10 bases. This TCR derives from a woman between 50 and 59 years old with COVID-19, enrolled during active disease. CDR3 region: CASSRTGGNSPLHF. CDR3 DNA sequence: TGTGCCAGCAGCCGGACAGGGGGAAATTCACCCCTCCACTTT.